This T cell receptor beta chain was sequenced for a study of STAT5B mutations in CD4+ large granular lymphocyte leukemia. CDR1 is LNHDA and CDR2 is SQIVND in the germline V gene (reference sequence). The CDR3 is made up of 12 amino acids. V was clipped by 5 bases and J by 6 bases, with 10 bases between them. The data were produced by immunoSEQ multiplex PCR, yet TCRdb's version contains in-frame clones alone and is incomplete. This table has approximately 33,000 clones, approximately 69% appearing once. The chain is built from TRBV19 and TRBJ1-2; D is unresolved. The specimen was CD4+ T cells from blood buffy coats. The origin of this receptor is a human donor in good health. CDR3 sequence reads: CASSSALDGYTF. The CDR3 DNA reads as TGTGCCAGTAGTTCGGCCCTAGATGGCTACACCTTC.